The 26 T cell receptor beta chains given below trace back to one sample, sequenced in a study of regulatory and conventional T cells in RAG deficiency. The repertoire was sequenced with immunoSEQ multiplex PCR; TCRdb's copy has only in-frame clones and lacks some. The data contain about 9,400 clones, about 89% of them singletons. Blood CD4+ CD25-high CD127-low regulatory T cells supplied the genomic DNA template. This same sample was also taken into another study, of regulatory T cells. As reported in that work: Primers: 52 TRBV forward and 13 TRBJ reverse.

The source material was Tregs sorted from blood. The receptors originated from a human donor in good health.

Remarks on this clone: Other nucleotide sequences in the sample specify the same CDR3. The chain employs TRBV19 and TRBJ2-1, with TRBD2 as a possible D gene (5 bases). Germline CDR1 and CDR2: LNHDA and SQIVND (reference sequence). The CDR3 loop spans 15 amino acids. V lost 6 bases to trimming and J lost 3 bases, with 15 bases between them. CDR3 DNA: TGTGCCAGTAGCCAACGGGATTGGGGCTACAATGAGCAGTTCTTC. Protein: CASSQRDWGYNEQFF.

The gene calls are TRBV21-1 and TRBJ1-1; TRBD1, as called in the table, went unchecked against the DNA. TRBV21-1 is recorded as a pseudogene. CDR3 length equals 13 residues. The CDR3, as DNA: TGTGCCAGCAGCAAAGGACAGGTCGCTGAAGCTTTCTTT. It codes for CASSKGQVAEAFF.

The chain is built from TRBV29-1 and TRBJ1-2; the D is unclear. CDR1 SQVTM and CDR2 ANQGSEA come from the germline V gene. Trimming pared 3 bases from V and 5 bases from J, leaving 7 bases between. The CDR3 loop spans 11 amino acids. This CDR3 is CSVDGIYGYTF. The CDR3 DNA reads TGCAGCGTTGACGGGATATATGGCTACACCTTC.

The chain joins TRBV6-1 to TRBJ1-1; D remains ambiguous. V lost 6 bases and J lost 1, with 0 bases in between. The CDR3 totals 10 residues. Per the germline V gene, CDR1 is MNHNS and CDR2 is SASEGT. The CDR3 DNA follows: TGTGCCAGCAGGAACACTGAAGCTTTCTTT. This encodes CASRNTEAFF.

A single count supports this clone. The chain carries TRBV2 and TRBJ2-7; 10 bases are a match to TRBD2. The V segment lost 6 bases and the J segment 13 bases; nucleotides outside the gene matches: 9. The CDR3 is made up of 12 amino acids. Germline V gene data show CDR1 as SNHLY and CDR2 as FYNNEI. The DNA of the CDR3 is TGTGCCAGCAGGAGCGGGGGGGCCGTCCCATACTTC. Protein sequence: CASRSGGAVPYF.

CDR3 DNA sequence: TGTGCCAGCAGCCCTCCGGGGCGCACAGATACGCAGTATTTT. The encoded protein is CASSPPGRTDTQYF. This chain connects TRBV7-3 to TRBJ2-3; D is perhaps TRBD1 or TRBD2 (5 bases each). Germline V gene sequence: CDR1 SGHTA, CDR2 FQGTGA. The CDR3 contains 14 residues. V shed 5 bases and J shed 1 base, with 10 bases lying between them.

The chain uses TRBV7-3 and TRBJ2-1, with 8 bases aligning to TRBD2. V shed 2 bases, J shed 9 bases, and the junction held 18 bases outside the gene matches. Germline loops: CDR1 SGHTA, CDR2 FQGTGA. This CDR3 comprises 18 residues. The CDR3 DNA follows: TGTGCCAGCAGCTTAGGGGTGTACTGCGGGAGGTACTTATGTGAGCAGTTCTTC. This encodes CASSLGVYCGRYLCEQFF.

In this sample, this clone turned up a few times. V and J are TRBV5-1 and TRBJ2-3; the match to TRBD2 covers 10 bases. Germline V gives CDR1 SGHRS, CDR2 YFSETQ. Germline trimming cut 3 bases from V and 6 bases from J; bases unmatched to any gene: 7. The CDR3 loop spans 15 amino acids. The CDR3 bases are TGCGCCAGCAGCTCCGGGTCTAGCGGGGGTGATACGCAGTATTTT. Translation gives CASSSGSSGGDTQYF.

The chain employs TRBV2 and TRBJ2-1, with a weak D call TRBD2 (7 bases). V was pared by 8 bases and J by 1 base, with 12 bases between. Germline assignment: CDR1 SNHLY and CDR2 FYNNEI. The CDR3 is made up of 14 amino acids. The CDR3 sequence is CASLRGTSYNEQFF. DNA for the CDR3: TGTGCCAGCTTGCGGGGGACATCCTACAATGAGCAGTTCTTC.

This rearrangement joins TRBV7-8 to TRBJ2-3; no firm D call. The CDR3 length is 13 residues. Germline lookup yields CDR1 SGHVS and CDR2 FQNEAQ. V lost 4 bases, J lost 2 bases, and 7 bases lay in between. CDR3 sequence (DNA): TGTGCCAGCAGCTGGTCGGACACAGATACGCAGTATTTT. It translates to CASSWSDTDTQYF. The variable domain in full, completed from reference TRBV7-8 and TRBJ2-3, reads GAGVSQSPRYKVAKRGQDVALRCDPISGHVSLFWYQQALGQGPEFLTYFQNEAQLDKSGLPSDRFFAERPEGSVSTLKIQRTQQEDSAVYLCASSWSDTDTQYFGPGTRLTVL.

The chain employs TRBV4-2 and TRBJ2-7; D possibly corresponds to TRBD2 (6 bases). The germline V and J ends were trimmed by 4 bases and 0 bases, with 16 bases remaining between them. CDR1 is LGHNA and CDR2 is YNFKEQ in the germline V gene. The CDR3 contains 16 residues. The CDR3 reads CASSLSGSAGSYEQYF. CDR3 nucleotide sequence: TGTGCCAGCAGCCTATCGGGGTCAGCGGGCTCCTACGAGCAGTACTTC.

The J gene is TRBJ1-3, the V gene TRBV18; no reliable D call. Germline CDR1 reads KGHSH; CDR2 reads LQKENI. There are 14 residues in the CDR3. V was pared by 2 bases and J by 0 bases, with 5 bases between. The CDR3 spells CASSPSVSGNTIYF. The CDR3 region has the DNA TGTGCCAGCTCACCATCTGTCTCTGGAAACACCATATATTTT. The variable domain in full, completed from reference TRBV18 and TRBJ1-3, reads NAGVMQNPRHLVRRRGQEARLRCSPMKGHSHVYWYRQLPEEGLKFMVYLQKENIIDESGMPKERFSAEFPKEGPSILRIQQVVRGDSAAYFCASSPSVSGNTIYFGEGSWLTVV.

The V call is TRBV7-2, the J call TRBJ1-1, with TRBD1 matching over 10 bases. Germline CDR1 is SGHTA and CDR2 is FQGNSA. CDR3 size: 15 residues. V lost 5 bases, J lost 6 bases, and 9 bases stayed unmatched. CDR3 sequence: CASSRQIGQGAEAFF. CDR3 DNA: TGTGCCAGCAGCAGGCAAATCGGACAGGGGGCTGAAGCTTTCTTT.

CDR3 sequence: CASTWGDRGYTEAFF. The CDR3 DNA is TGTGCCAGCACCTGGGGGGACAGGGGGTACACTGAAGCTTTCTTT. The chain employs TRBV28 and TRBJ1-1; 11 bases fit TRBD1. The CDR3 extends over 15 amino acids. After removal of 7 bases from V and 3 bases from J, the junction contained 7 bases not matched to a gene. The germline gives CDR1 MDHEN, CDR2 SYDVKM.

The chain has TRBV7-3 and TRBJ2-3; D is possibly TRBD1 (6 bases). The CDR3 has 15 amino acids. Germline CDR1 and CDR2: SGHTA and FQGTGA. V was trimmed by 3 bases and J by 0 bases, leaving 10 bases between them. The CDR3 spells CASSLWGRSTDTQYF. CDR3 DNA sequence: TGTGCCAGCAGCTTGTGGGGGCGGAGCACAGATACGCAGTATTTT.

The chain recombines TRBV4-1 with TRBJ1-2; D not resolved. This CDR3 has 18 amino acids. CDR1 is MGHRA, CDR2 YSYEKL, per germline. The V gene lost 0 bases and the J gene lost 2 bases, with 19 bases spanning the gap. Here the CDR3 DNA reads TGCGCCAGCAGCCAAGAAGGAGGGAATTCACACCGGAACTATGGCTACACCTTC. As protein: CASSQEGGNSHRNYGYTF.

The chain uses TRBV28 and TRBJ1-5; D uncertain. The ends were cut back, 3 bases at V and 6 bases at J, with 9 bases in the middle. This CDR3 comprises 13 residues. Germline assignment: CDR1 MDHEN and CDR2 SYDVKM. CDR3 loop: CASSLVGSQPQHF. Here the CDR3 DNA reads TGTGCCAGCAGTTTGGTGGGGAGTCAGCCCCAGCATTTT.

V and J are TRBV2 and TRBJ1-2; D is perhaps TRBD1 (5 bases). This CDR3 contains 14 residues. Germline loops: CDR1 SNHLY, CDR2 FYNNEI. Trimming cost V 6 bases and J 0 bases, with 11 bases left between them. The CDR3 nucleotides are TGTGCCAGCAGGAGGGGCCCTGCTAACTATGGCTACACCTTC. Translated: CASRRGPANYGYTF.

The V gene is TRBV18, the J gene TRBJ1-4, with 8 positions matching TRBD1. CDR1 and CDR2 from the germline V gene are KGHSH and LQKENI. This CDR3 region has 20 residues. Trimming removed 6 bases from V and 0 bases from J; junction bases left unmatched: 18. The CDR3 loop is CASSLNDRTGFHTTNEKLFF. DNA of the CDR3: TGTGCCAGCTCCCTGAACGATAGGACAGGGTTCCATACAACTAATGAAAAACTGTTTTTT. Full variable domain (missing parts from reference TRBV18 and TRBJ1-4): NAGVMQNPRHLVRRRGQEARLRCSPMKGHSHVYWYRQLPEEGLKFMVYLQKENIIDESGMPKERFSAEFPKEGPSILRIQQVVRGDSAAYFCASSLNDRTGFHTTNEKLFFGSGTQLSVL.

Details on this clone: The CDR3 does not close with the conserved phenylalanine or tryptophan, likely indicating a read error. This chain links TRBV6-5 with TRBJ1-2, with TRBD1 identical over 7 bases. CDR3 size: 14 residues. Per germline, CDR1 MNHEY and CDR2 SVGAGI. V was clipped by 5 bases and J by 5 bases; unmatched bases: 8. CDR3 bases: TGTGCCAGCAGTCCCAGGACAGGCCCGTATGGCTACACCCTC. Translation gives CASSPRTGPYGYTL.

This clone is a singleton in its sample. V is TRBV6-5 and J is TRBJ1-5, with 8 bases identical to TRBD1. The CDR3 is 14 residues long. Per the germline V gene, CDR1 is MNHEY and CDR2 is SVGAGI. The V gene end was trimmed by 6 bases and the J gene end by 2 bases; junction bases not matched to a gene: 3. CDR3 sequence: CASRQGVGNQPQHF. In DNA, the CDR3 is TGTGCCAGCAGACAGGGGGTAGGCAATCAGCCCCAGCATTTT.

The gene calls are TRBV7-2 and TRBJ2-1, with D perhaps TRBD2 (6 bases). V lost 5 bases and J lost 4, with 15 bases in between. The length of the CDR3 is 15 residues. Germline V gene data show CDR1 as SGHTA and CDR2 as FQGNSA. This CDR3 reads CASSHKIAAYNEQFF. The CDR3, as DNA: TGTGCCAGCAGCCACAAAATAGCGGCGTACAATGAGCAGTTCTTC.

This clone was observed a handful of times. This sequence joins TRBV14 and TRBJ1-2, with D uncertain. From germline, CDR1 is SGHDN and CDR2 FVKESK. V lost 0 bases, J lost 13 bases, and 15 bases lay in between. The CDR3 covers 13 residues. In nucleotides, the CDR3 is TGTGCCAGCAGCCAAGATCCCCTCGCACAATGCACCTTC. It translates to CASSQDPLAQCTF.

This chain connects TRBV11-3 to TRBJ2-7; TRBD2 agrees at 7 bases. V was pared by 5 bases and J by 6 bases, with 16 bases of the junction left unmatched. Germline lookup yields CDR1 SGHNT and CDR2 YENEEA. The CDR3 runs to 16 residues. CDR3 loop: CASSPDARELESEQYF. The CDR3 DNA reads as TGTGCCAGCAGCCCAGATGCGCGGGAGTTAGAGAGCGAGCAGTACTTC.

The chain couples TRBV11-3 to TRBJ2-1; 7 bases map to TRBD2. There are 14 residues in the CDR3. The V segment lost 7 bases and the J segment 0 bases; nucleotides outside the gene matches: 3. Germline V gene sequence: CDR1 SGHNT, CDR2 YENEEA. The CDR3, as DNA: TGTGCCAGCAAGTGGGACTACTCCTACAATGAGCAGTTCTTC. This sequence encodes CASKWDYSYNEQFF.

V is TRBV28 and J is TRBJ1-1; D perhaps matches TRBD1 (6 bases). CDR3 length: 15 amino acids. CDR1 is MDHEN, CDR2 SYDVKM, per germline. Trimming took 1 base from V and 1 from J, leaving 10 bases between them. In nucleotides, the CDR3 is TGTGCCAGCAGTTTATTAACAGGGTGGAACACTGAAGCTTTCTTT. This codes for CASSLLTGWNTEAFF.